Below, 16 T cell receptor beta chains from the same sample are listed, as sequenced in a study of T-cell memory formation after mild COVID-19. In TCRdb, the 5' RACE reads were re-called with MiXCR into one record per CDR3 protein. The table records 200,000 or so distinct CDR3 sequences, more than 15% of them present only once. The sequenced sample was PBMCs or a T cell subset sorted from them (not recorded which). The receptors shown here come from an adult woman who had mild COVID-19 (a few samples of this study predate the infection). Cell type and time point are not known.

In this sample, this clonotype turned up a few times. The chain recombines TRBV21-1 with TRBJ2-5; the table's D gene call, TRBD1, was not cross checked with the DNA. TRBV21-1 is flagged as a pseudogene. This CDR3 spans 14 amino acids. Here the CDR3 DNA reads TGTGCCAGCAGCAATGTACAGGATCAAGAGACCCAGTACTTC. It yields the protein CASSNVQDQETQYF.

The table lists this clonotype with a few counts. The chain recombines TRBV7-2 with TRBJ1-4, with D unresolved. With 3 bases removed from V and 11 bases from J, the gap between germline ends came to 10 bases. This CDR3 contains 12 residues. The V gene's germline CDR1 is SGHTA and CDR2 FQGNSA. CDR3 amino acids: CASSLDREKLFF. CDR3 DNA: TGTGCCAGCAGCTTGGACCGGGAGAAACTGTTTTTT.

This clonotype was recorded many times. The CDR3 nucleotides read TGCGCCAGCAGCCAAGATAACAAGCAAGAGACCCAGTACTTC. It codes for CASSQDNKQETQYF. The J gene is TRBJ2-5, the V gene TRBV4-1, with D hard to call. The length of the CDR3 is 14 residues. Looked up from germline, CDR1 is MGHRA and CDR2 is YSYEKL. The germline V and J ends were trimmed by 0 bases and 2 bases, with 7 bases remaining between them.

This clonotype was detected a few times. V and J are TRBV12-3 or TRBV12-4 and TRBJ2-7, with 11 positions matching TRBD2. The CDR3 length is 17 residues. After removal of 5 bases from V and 0 bases from J, the junction contained 9 bases not matched to a gene. DNA for the CDR3: TGTGCCAGCAGTCTCCTGCTAGCGGGGGGCAGCTCCTACGAGCAGTACTTC. This sequence encodes CASSLLLAGGSSYEQYF.

A few counts support this clonotype. V usage is TRBV25-1 and J usage is TRBJ2-6; no reliable D call. Germline CDR1 MGHDK, CDR2 SYGVNS. The CDR3 sequence is 15 residues long. V was shortened by 3 bases and J by 0 bases, with 6 bases between the two germline ends. The CDR3 reads CASSERFSGANVLTF. CDR3 in DNA: TGTGCCAGCAGTGAGCGGTTCTCTGGGGCCAACGTCCTGACTTTC. Looking up the rest from reference TRBV25-1 and TRBJ2-6 gives the full variable domain: EADIYQTPRYLVIGTGKKITLECSQTMGHDKMYWYQQDPGMELHLIHYSYGVNSTEKGDLSSESTVSRIRTEHFPLTLESARPSHTSQYLCASSERFSGANVLTFGAGSRLTVL.

This rearrangement joins TRBV11-2 to TRBJ2-2, with TRBD2 identical over 10 bases. Trimming took 3 bases from V and 6 from J; bases not matched to a gene: 4. CDR1 SGHAT and CDR2 FQNNGV come from the germline V gene. The CDR3 contains 15 residues. In nucleotides, the CDR3 is TGTGCCAGCAGCTTGGCTAGCGGGAGTTCCGGGGAGCTGTTTTTT. Translated, it gives CASSLASGSSGELFF.

This clonotype was seen at least ten times. The chain links TRBV14 to TRBJ2-1; no reliable D call. CDR3 length: 15 amino acids. The germline V and J ends were trimmed by 3 bases and 0 bases, with 9 bases remaining between them. The germline CDR1 and CDR2 sequences are SGHDN and FVKESK. The CDR3 DNA follows: TGTGCCAGCAGCCAGGACGGAAGCTCCTACAATGAGCAGTTCTTC. Residues: CASSQDGSSYNEQFF.

This clonotype has a handful of counts. In this CDR3 the conserved last residue, phenylalanine or tryptophan, is missing, so a read error is likely. No DNA is shown, since the ends of the CDR3 on it are uncertain; the CDR3 is the one TCRdb lists. This chain connects TRBV5-1 to TRBJ1-1; TRBD1 was called by the table and not checked on the DNA. Germline V gene sequence: CDR1 SGHRS, CDR2 YFSETQ. The CDR3 totals 13 residues, both ends included. This chain's CDR3 is CASSFQPGQGAKV.

This clonotype appeared a single time. The genes are TRBV30 and TRBJ2-7; 9 nucleotides match TRBD1. Germline V gene data show CDR1 as GTSNPN and CDR2 as SVGIG (reference sequence). The V segment lost 4 bases and the J segment 6 bases; nucleotides outside the gene matches: 7. This CDR3 comprises 13 residues. CDR3 bases: TGTGCCTGGAATGGACAGGGGAAGGGCGAGCAGTACTTC. Translated: CAWNGQGKGEQYF.

The sample holds many counts of this clonotype. The V call is TRBV4-1, the J call TRBJ2-5, with D uncertain. CDR1 MGHRA and CDR2 YSYEKL come from the germline V gene. The length of the CDR3 is 12 residues. V was shortened by 4 bases and J by 3 bases, with 6 bases between the two germline ends. In DNA, the CDR3 is TGCGCCAGCAGCCTCTTAGAAGAGACCCAGTACTTC. It translates to CASSLLEETQYF.

The V and J genes are TRBV29-1 and TRBJ2-3; possible D gene TRBD2, 6 bases. Germline V gene data show CDR1 as SQVTM and CDR2 as ANQGSEA. Trimming shortened V by 4 bases and J by 1 base, and 15 bases separated the two germline ends. The CDR3 extends over 15 amino acids. CDR3 bases: TGCAGCGTTGTAAAGCGATCGGGGGGCACAGATACGCAGTATTTT. This gives the protein CSVVKRSGGTDTQYF.

The rearrangement joins TRBV3-1 to TRBJ2-7; D gene ambiguous. There are 14 residues in the CDR3. The ends were cut back, 4 bases at V and 0 bases at J, with 10 bases in the middle. Germline loops: CDR1 LGHDT, CDR2 YNNKEL (reference sequence). The CDR3 sequence: CASSLGRSSYEQYF. The CDR3 nucleotides read TGTGCCAGCAGCCTCGGTAGAAGCTCCTACGAGCAGTACTTC.

This clonotype was counted only a few times. The chain is built from TRBV15 and TRBJ1-2; the D gene is possibly TRBD1 (5 bases). The germline CDR1 and CDR2 sequences are LNHNV and YYDKDF (reference sequence). Trimming left V 1 base short and J 6 bases short, with 15 bases between. This CDR3 comprises 15 residues. The CDR3 protein is CATSRAGQAGDGYTF. The CDR3 DNA follows: TGTGCCACCAGCAGAGCGGGGCAGGCGGGGGATGGCTACACCTTC.

This clonotype has just a few counts. For the CDR3, the DNA is TGCGCCAGCAGCCTCGCCCATACAGGCCACGTGGCGACCGGGGAGCTGTTTTTT. As protein: CASSLAHTGHVATGELFF. The chain combines TRBV4-1 with TRBJ2-2; TRBD1 might be the D (5 bases). The CDR3 runs 18 residues. Trimming took 4 bases from V and 5 from J, leaving 23 bases between them. Germline CDR1 reads MGHRA; CDR2 reads YSYEKL.

This sequence joins TRBV3-1 and TRBJ1-1; D is perhaps TRBD1 (6 bases). V lost 0 bases to trimming and J lost 9 bases, with 14 bases between them. Germline V gene lookup returns CDR1 LGHDT and CDR2 YNNKEL (reference sequence). The CDR3 loop spans 14 amino acids. This CDR3 is CASSQDTGQGKAFF. CDR3 nucleotide sequence: TGTGCCAGCAGCCAAGATACTGGGCAGGGGAAAGCTTTCTTT.

This clonotype was seen ten or more times. V gene TRBV10-3 combines with J gene TRBJ2-1; maybe TRBD1 (6 bases). Germline-derived CDR1 and CDR2 are ENHRY and SYGVKD. This CDR3 contains 14 residues. Trimming pared 2 bases from V and 7 bases from J, leaving 12 bases between. As DNA, the CDR3 is TGTGCCATCAGTGAGGACAGGAACTATAATGAGCAGTTCTTC. It yields the protein CAISEDRNYNEQFF.